The 28 T cell receptor beta chains reported below all come from one sample, sequenced in a study of CXCR3-negative and CXCR3-positive naive CD8 T cells. Study-wide points: Compared with CXCR3-negative naive cells, CXCR3-positive naive cells showed more hydrophobic TRB CDR3s.

cDNA libraries for TRB were generated by 5' RACE incorporating UMI labels. TCRdb reprocessed the 5' RACE reads, with one entry per CDR3 protein and no DNA. In all, the sample yields approximately 8,800 distinct CDR3 sequences. These receptors' antigens are unknown. Sequenced material: naive CXCR3+ CD8+ T cells from blood. Subset in this sample: CD45RO-CCR7+CD27+CD95- naive CD8+ T cells expressing CXCR3 (TNR3+). These receptors were obtained from a human donor in good health. Some clones in this sample may be carry-over from other donors' samples.

This clonotype is deemed medium-sized by its frequency. This chain joins TRBV29-1 and TRBJ2-3; absent DNA, TCRdb's TRBD1 call cannot be checked. Germline V gene sequence: CDR1 SQVTM, CDR2 ANQGSEA. CDR3 size: 13 residues. The CDR3: CSVVGQGIDTQYF.

This clonotype is identified as medium-sized from frequency. The V call is TRBV7-6, the J call TRBJ1-1; TCRdb reports TRBD1, a call that lacks DNA to check it against. CDR1 and CDR2 from the germline V gene are SGHVS and FNYEAQ. The CDR3 is 15 residues long. The CDR3 spells CASSLVTGENTEAFF.

The chain has TRBV3-1 and TRBJ2-4. In germline, CDR1 is LGHDT, CDR2 YNNKEL (reference sequence). The CDR3 consists of 15 residues. CDR3: CASSDGNTAKNIQYF.

Judged by frequency, this clonotype is medium-sized. The chain recombines TRBV7-9 with TRBJ2-2. The germline CDR1 and CDR2 sequences are SEHNR and FQNEAQ (reference sequence). The CDR3 runs 15 residues. Here the CDR3 reads CASSLRVRNTGELFF.

This chain links TRBV5-4 with TRBJ2-2. Germline CDR1 reads SGHNT; CDR2 reads YYREEE (reference sequence). This CDR3 has 14 amino acids. This CDR3 reads CASSLSRSTGELFF.

Its frequency marks this clonotype as medium-sized. The chain employs TRBV29-1 and TRBJ1-2; absent DNA, TCRdb's TRBD1 call cannot be checked. The CDR3 is 11 amino acids. Germline CDR1 reads SQVTM; CDR2 reads ANQGSEA. CDR3 in amino acids: CSVAYRGGYTF.

This clonotype is identified as medium-sized from frequency. The chain joins TRBV25-1 to TRBJ2-7; the D call from TCRdb, TRBD1, cannot be confirmed without DNA. Germline V gives CDR1 MGHDK, CDR2 SYGVNS. CDR3 size: 13 residues. The CDR3 reads CASREFEGYEQYF.

The chain has TRBV29-1 and TRBJ2-7; TCRdb gives TRBD2 as the D gene, but with no DNA this cannot be confirmed. Germline CDR1 reads SQVTM; CDR2 reads ANQGSEA. The CDR3 length is 16 residues. CDR3 residues: CSAKARTSGSSYEQYF.

Its frequency marks this clonotype as medium-sized. J is TRBJ1-1 and V is TRBV5-1; lacking DNA, the TRBD1 call made by TCRdb goes unchecked. The CDR3 contains 14 residues. Per the germline V gene, CDR1 is SGHRS and CDR2 is YFSETQ. The CDR3 sequence: CASSPGQGGTEAFF.

The rearrangement joins TRBV5-1 to TRBJ2-1; lacking DNA, the TRBD2 call made by TCRdb goes unchecked. CDR1 and CDR2 (germline): SGHRS, YFSETQ. The CDR3 totals 13 residues. The CDR3: CASSLTLVNEQFF.

The rearrangement joins TRBV15 to TRBJ2-7. The length of the CDR3 is 15 residues. The germline V gene has CDR1 LNHNV and CDR2 YYDKDF (reference sequence). CDR3 loop: CATSRADTGPYEQYF.

The genes are TRBV14 and TRBJ2-1; TCRdb's assignment of TRBD1 cannot be checked, as there is no DNA. The CDR3 contains 14 residues. CDR1 SGHDN and CDR2 FVKESK come from the germline V gene. This CDR3 is CASSQVGGYNEQFF.

The chain links TRBV14 to TRBJ1-2; TCRdb's D gene call, TRBD1, goes unchecked for lack of DNA. The CDR3 spans 14 residues. Germline CDR1 and CDR2: SGHDN and FVKESK. The CDR3 is CASSQETGVYGYTF.

This clonotype shows up as medium-sized by frequency. The chain recombines TRBV20-1 with TRBJ1-2; absent DNA, TCRdb's TRBD1 call cannot be checked. Germline loops: CDR1 DFQATT, CDR2 SNEGSKA (reference sequence). CDR3 length equals 16 residues. CDR3 amino acids: CSARDKRDPANYGYTF.

According to its frequency, this clonotype is medium-sized. The rearrangement joins TRBV28 to TRBJ2-1. The CDR3 sequence is 13 residues long. Germline CDR1 MDHEN, CDR2 SYDVKM. The CDR3 region is CASSLRGRNEQFF.

Measured by frequency, this clonotype is medium-sized. The chain links TRBV29-1 to TRBJ2-2; TCRdb picks TRBD2, but there is no DNA to check that call. Per germline, CDR1 SQVTM and CDR2 ANQGSEA. The CDR3 sequence is 16 residues long. Here the CDR3 reads CSAWTSGYSNTGELFF.

This clonotype is identified as medium-sized (0.01 to 0.1%) from frequency. The chain is built from TRBV2 and TRBJ2-7; TCRdb indicates TRBD1, and absent DNA this call remains unverified. CDR3 length: 15 residues. Germline loops: CDR1 SNHLY, CDR2 FYNNEI. CDR3: CASRDPGQSSYEQYF.

This clonotype counts as medium-sized by frequency. The chain recombines TRBV4-3 with TRBJ2-2; TCRdb names TRBD2, which stays unverified in the absence of DNA. The CDR3 extends over 20 amino acids. CDR1 and CDR2 (germline): LGHNA, YSLEER. The CDR3: CASSQDAGRDLASLPGELFF.

The chain is built from TRBV6-5 and TRBJ2-2. Germline CDR1 MNHEY, CDR2 SVGAGI. The CDR3 is 13 amino acids. The CDR3 here is CATSYGSTGQLLF.

The V and J genes are TRBV21-1 and TRBJ2-1; checking the TCRdb D call of TRBD2 is not possible without DNA. TRBV21-1 is termed a pseudogene. This CDR3 has 15 amino acids. This chain's CDR3 is CASKDLAGVYNEQFF.

The CDR3 loop reads CASSYRDRGLRTEAFF. This sequence joins TRBV19 and TRBJ1-1; TCRdb gives TRBD1 as the D gene, but with no DNA this cannot be confirmed. Germline assignment: CDR1 LNHDA and CDR2 SQIVND (reference sequence). The length of the CDR3 is 16 residues.

Judged by frequency, this clonotype is medium-sized. V gene TRBV12-3 or TRBV12-4 combines with J gene TRBJ2-7; TCRdb selects TRBD2, and the lack of DNA leaves this call unchecked. This CDR3 contains 13 residues. CDR3 residues: CASSFGGSYEQYF.

This clonotype shows up as medium-sized by frequency. V usage is TRBV28 and J usage is TRBJ1-1. CDR3 length: 15 residues. Germline lookup yields CDR1 MDHEN and CDR2 SYDVKM. This chain's CDR3 is CASSLLFGMYTEAFF.

This clonotype is classed as medium-sized by frequency. This chain connects TRBV20-1 to TRBJ2-1; TCRdb returns TRBD2, unconfirmable since there is no DNA. The CDR3 spans 14 residues. Germline V CDR1 and CDR2: DFQATT, SNEGSKA (reference sequence). CDR3 region: CSASLAFPYNEQFF.

The J gene is TRBJ2-7, the V gene TRBV5-1; checking the TCRdb D call of TRBD2 is not possible without DNA. The CDR3 covers 15 residues. Germline CDR1 SGHRS, CDR2 YFSETQ. The CDR3 sequence: CASREPTSGVYEQYF.

The rearrangement links TRBV19 to TRBJ2-5; TCRdb gives TRBD2 as the D gene, but with no DNA this cannot be confirmed. This CDR3 has 15 amino acids. Germline-derived CDR1 and CDR2 are LNHDA and SQIVND (reference sequence). The CDR3 loop reads CASSLPTSGGETQYF.

Frequency places this clonotype as medium-sized (0.01 to 0.1%). The chain uses TRBV7-9 and TRBJ2-5. Germline CDR1 reads SEHNR; CDR2 reads FQNEAQ (reference sequence). The CDR3 has 16 residues. CDR3 sequence reads: CASSAQRAGNGETQYF.

This chain uses TRBV28 with TRBJ2-1; with no DNA, the TCRdb D assignment of TRBD1 cannot be verified. CDR3 size: 14 residues. Looked up from germline, CDR1 is MDHEN and CDR2 is SYDVKM. This CDR3 reads CASSLPIRGNEQFF. Filled out from reference TRBV28 and TRBJ2-1, the complete variable domain reads DVKVTQSSRYLVKRTGEKVFLECVQDMDHENMFWYRQDPGLGLRLIYFSYDVKMKEKGDIPEGYSVSREKKERFSLILESASTNQTSMYLCASSLPIRGNEQFFGPGTRLTVL.